The clone carrying this T cell receptor beta chain was seen more than once but under ten times. Its antigen is not identified. This CDR3 has 12 residues. The V and J ends lost 5 bases and 3 bases respectively, with 8 bases between them. CDR1 and CDR2 (germline): SEHNR, FQNEAQ (reference sequence). This sample is part of a study of T-cell memory formation after mild COVID-19. For the study at large: In these data, TCR clusters were largely donor specific. Study observations and caveats: Contracting clones, day 15 to 85, had balanced CD4/CD8, and later expanders favored CD4+. Clones from the second wave (peaking day 37) had unconfirmed SARS-CoV-2 specificity. Pre-infection memory carried some responding clones, suggesting that cross-reactive memory joined.

TCRdb re-called the 5' RACE reads through MiXCR, storing one row per CDR3 protein. The sample shows around 260,000 distinct CDR3 sequences, around 16% of them seen only once. Sequenced input: PBMCs or a T cell subset sorted from them (not recorded which). This clonotype originated in a young man who had mild COVID-19 (a few samples of this study predate the infection). Cell type and time point are not known. The chain has TRBV7-9 and TRBJ2-7; D gene unclear. The CDR3 sequence: CASSKDGYEQYF. Here the CDR3 DNA reads TGTGCCAGCAGCAAGGACGGCTACGAGCAGTACTTC. The variable domain in full, with the rest retrieved from reference TRBV7-9 and TRBJ2-7, is DTGVSQNPRHKITKRGQNVTFRCDPISEHNRLYWYRQTLGQGPEFLTYFQNEAQLEKSRLLSDRFSAERPKGSFSTLEIQRTEQGDSAMYLCASSKDGYEQYFGPGTRLTVT.